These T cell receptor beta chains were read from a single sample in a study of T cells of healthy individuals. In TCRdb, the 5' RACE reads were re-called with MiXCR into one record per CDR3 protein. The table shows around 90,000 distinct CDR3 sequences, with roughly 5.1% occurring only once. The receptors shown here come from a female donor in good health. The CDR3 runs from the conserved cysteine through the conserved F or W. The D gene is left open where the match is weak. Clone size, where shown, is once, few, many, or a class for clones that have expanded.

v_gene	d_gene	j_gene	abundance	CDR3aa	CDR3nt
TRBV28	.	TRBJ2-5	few	CASGSGGAQETQYF	TGTGCCTCGGGGTCCGGGGGAGCCCAAGAGACCCAGTACTTC
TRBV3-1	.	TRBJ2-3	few	CASSHPRGRLLTDTQYF	TGTGCCAGCAGCCACCCAAGGGGGAGACTACTCACAGATACGCAGTATTTT
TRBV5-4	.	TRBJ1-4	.	CASSLDPVATNEKLFF	TGTGCCAGCAGCTTGGATCCGGTGGCAACTAATGAAAAACTGTTTTTT
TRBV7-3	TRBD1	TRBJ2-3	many	CASSFRDRVLDTQYF	TGTGCCAGCAGCTTTAGGGACAGGGTCTTAGATACGCAGTATTTT
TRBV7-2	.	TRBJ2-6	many	CASRPGAGGVWANVLTF	TGTGCCAGCAGACCTGGGGCAGGGGGGGTCTGGGCCAACGTCCTGACTTTC
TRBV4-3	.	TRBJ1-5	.	CASSQVYRGNQPQHF	TGCGCCAGCAGCCAGGTATACAGGGGCAATCAGCCCCAGCATTTT
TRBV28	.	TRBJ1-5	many	CASSLYRESNQPQHF	TGTGCCAGCAGTTTATACAGAGAGAGCAATCAGCCCCAGCATTTT
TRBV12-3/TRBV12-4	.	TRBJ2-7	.	CASSSALGGQYF	TGTGCCAGCAGTTCCGCCCTTGGGGGGCAGTACTTC
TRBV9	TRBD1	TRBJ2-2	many	CASSHRGSDTGELFF	TGTGCCAGCAGCCACAGGGGGTCGGACACCGGGGAGCTGTTTTTT
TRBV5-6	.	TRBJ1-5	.	CASSLGPTSNQPQHF	TGTGCCAGCAGCTTGGGACCCACGAGCAATCAGCCCCAGCATTTT
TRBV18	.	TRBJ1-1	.	CASSSGLYRVSTEAFF	TGTGCCAGCTCATCGGGCCTATACAGGGTTAGCACTGAAGCTTTCTTT
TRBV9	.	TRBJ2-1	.	CASSGGGGPNEQFF	TGTGCCAGCAGCGGGGGAGGGGGCCCCAATGAGCAGTTCTTC